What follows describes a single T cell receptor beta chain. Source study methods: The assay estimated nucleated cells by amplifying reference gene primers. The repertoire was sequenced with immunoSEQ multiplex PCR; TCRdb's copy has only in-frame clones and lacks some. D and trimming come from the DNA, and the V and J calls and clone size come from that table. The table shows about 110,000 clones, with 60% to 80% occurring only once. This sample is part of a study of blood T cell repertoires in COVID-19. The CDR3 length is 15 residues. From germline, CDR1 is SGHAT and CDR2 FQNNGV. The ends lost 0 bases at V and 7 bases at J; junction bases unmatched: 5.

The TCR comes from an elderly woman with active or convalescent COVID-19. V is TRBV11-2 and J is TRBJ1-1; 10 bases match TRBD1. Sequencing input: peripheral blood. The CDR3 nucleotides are TGTGCCAGCAGCTTAGAGCCGGGACAGGGGTATGAAGCTTTCTTT. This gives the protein CASSLEPGQGYEAFF.